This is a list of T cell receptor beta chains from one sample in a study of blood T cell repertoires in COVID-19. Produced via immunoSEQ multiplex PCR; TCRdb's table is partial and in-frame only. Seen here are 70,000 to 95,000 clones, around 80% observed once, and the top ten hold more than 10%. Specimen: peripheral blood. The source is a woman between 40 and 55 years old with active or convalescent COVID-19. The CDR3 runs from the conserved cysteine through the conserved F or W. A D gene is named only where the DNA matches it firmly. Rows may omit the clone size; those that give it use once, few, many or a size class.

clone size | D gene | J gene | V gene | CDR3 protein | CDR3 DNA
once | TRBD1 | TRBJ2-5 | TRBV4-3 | CASSQGQGLAETQYF | TGCGCCAGCAGCCAAGGACAGGGCCTTGCGGAGACCCAGTACTTC
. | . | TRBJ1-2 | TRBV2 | CASSPGDYGYTF | TGTGCCAGCAGCCCAGGGGACTATGGCTACACCTTC
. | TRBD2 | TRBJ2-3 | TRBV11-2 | CASSPGLAGGRTDTQYF | TGTGCCAGCAGCCCGGGACTAGCGGGGGGGCGAACAGATACGCAGTATTTT
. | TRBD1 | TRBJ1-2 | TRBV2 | CASSDRGPEGYTF | TGTGCCAGCAGTGACAGGGGGCCTGAGGGCTACACCTTC
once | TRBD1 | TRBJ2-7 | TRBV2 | CASTQGAGAYEQYF | TGTGCCAGCACCCAGGGGGCCGGGGCCTACGAGCAGTACTTC
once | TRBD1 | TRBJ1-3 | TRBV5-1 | CASSLGGTGISGNTIYF | TGCGCCAGCAGCTTGGGAGGGACAGGGATCTCTGGAAACACCATATATTTT
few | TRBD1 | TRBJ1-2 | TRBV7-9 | CASSPGQGDGYTF | TGTGCCAGCAGCCCGGGACAGGGAGATGGCTACACCTTC
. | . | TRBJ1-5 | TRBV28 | CASRASDSGQPQHF | TGTGCCAGCAGAGCCTCGGACAGCGGACAGCCCCAGCATTTT
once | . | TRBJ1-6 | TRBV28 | CASRQRKKGLFNSPLHF | TGTGCCAGCAGGCAAAGGAAAAAGGGACTCTTTAATTCACCCCTCCACTTT
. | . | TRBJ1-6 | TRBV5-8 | CASSSTGFVGSPLHF | TGTGCCAGCAGCTCAACGGGATTTGTAGGTTCACCCCTCCACTTT
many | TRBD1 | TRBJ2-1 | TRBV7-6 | CASSSPRDRLLSSYNEQFF | TGTGCCAGCAGCTCCCCTCGGGACAGGTTGTTAAGCTCCTACAATGAGCAGTTCTTC
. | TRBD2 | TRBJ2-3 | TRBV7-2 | CASSLVPLAGGPGDTQYF | TGTGCCAGCAGCTTAGTCCCCCTAGCGGGGGGGCCGGGAGATACGCAGTATTTT
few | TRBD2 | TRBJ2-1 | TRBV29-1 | CSGSGRAFPEQFF | TGCAGCGGTAGCGGGAGGGCCTTCCCTGAGCAGTTCTTC
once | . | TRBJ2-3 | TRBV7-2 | CASRSSTDTQYF | TGTGCCAGCAGATCGAGCACAGATACGCAGTATTTT
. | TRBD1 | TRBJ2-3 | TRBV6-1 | CASSGQGVSATDTQYF | TGTGCCAGCAGTGGGCAGGGGGTTAGTGCCACAGATACGCAGTATTTT
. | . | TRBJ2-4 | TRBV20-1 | CSAKGVGIQYF | TGCAGTGCTAAGGGGGTTGGAATTCAGTACTTC
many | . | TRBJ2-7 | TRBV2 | CASSVGASYEQYF | TGTGCCAGCAGTGTCGGAGCCAGCTACGAGCAGTACTTC
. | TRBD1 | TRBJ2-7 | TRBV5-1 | CASSPGTGAHEQYF | TGCGCCAGCAGCCCCGGGACAGGGGCCCACGAGCAGTACTTC
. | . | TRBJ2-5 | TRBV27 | CASSFIGEETQYF | TGTGCCAGCAGTTTCATTGGGGAGGAGACCCAGTACTTC
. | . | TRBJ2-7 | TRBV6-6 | CASSYSEGTYEQYF | TGTGCCAGCAGTTACTCGGAGGGGACCTACGAGCAGTACTTC
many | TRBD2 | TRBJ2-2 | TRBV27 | CASSPSRGEGTGELFF | TGTGCCAGCAGTCCCTCCCGAGGGGAGGGCACCGGGGAGCTGTTTTTT
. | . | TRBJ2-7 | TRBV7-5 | CVRSFGTGGYEQYF | TGTGTCAGAAGCTTCGGGACAGGGGGCTACGAGCAGTACTTC
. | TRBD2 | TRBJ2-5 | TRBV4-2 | CASSQDLTSGVLRGDEAQYF | TGTGCCAGCAGCCAAGATCTAACTAGCGGGGTTTTAAGGGGGGATGAAGCCCAGTACTTC
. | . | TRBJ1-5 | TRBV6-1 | CASTGPVQPQHF | TGTGCCAGCACTGGCCCCGTTCAGCCCCAGCATTTT
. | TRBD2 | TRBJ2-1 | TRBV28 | CASSLPGTTGSYNEQFF | TGTGCCAGCAGTTTACCCGGGACTACCGGCTCCTACAATGAGCAGTTCTTC
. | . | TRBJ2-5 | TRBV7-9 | CASSVITGPRETQYF | TGTGCCAGCAGCGTTATCACAGGGCCCCGGGAGACCCAGTACTTC
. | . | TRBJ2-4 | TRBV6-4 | CASSAPTGRRLKFQYF | TGTGCCAGCAGTGCACCCACAGGGAGAAGACTCAAGTTTCAGTACTTC
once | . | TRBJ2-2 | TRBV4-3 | CASSQVGRLTGELFF | TGCGCCAGCAGCCAAGTTGGGAGACTCACCGGGGAGCTGTTTTTT
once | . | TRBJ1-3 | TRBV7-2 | CASSFAGGSGNTIYF | TGTGCCAGCAGCTTCGCGGGGGGCTCTGGAAACACCATATATTTT
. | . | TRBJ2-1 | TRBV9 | CASSSRDEQFF | TGTGCCAGCAGCTCCCGGGATGAGCAGTTCTTC
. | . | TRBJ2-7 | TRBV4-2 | CASSQDHNYEQYF | TGTGCCAGCAGCCAAGATCACAACTACGAGCAGTACTTC
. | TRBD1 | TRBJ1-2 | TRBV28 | CASTTWTGGNYGYTF | TGTGCCAGCACTACGTGGACAGGTGGAAACTATGGCTACACCTTC
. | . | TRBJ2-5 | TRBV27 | CASSVSSPQETQYF | TGTGCCAGCAGTGTCTCCTCCCCGCAAGAGACCCAGTACTTC
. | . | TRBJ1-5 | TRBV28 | CASSSTRYVSNQPQHF | TGTGCCAGCAGTTCCACGAGGTACGTGAGCAATCAGCCCCAGCATTTT
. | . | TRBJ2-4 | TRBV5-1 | CASSFNQLGGTDGNIQYF | TGCGCCAGCAGCTTTAACCAACTTGGGGGCACAGATGGCAACATTCAGTACTTC
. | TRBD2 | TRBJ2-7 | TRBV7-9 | CASSQTGGSYEQYF | TGTGCCAGCAGCCAAACGGGGGGGTCCTACGAGCAGTACTTC
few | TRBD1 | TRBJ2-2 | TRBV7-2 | CASREQGAGTGELFF | TGTGCCAGCAGGGAACAGGGGGCAGGCACCGGGGAGCTGTTTTTT
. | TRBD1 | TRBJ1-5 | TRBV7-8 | CASSFRDRGDPQHF | TGTGCCAGCAGCTTCCGGGACAGGGGTGATCCCCAGCATTTT
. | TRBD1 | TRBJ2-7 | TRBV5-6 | CASSPWTGAAYEQYF | TGTGCCAGCAGCCCCTGGACAGGGGCTGCCTACGAGCAGTACTTC
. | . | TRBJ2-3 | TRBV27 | CASSLYKGRGTDTQYF | TGTGCCAGCAGTTTATATAAGGGTAGGGGGACAGATACGCAGTATTTT
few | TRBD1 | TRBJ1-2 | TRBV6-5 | CASKRRDRPYGYTF | TGTGCCAGCAAACGCCGGGACAGGCCCTATGGCTACACCTTC
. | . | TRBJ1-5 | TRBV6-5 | CASSPITPGFGPQHF | TGTGCCAGCAGCCCGATAACCCCAGGGTTTGGGCCCCAGCATTTT
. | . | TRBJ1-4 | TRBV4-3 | CASSQSYTGLGNEKLFF | TGCGCCAGCAGCCAATCATATACGGGGTTAGGGAATGAAAAACTGTTTTTT
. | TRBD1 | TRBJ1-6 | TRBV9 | CASSTQPGTGSGSPLHF | TGTGCCAGCAGCACCCAACCCGGGACAGGGTCTGGATCACCCCTCCACTTT
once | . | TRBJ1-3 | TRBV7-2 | CASSLDLGGGNTIYF | TGTGCCAGCAGCTTAGATTTAGGGGGAGGAAACACCATATATTTT